This TCR beta chain was recorded in a study of memory CD4+ T cells and cytomegalovirus serostatus. Study findings and constraints: Each of approximately 63 CMV-associated TCRbeta sequences occurred in one to five individuals. Suggested: most of the CMV-linked TCR signature lies in CD4+ memory cells.

This CDR3 is 15 amino acids long. Germline CDR1 is MNHNY and CDR2 is SVGAGI (reference sequence). The V end was cut by 4 bases, the J end by 6 bases, with 16 bases between. Clones were sequenced by immunoSEQ multiplex PCR, and TCRdb holds only the in-frame ones, with some missing. The sample consists of just under 95,000 clones, 75% to 85% of them appearing once. Single viable CD3+CD4+CD8-CD45RO+ cells were sorted as the memory CD4+ T cells. Donors' CMV status reflects serum IgG against pp150, pp28, p38, p52. Positive selection with CD4 microbeads enriched total CD4+ T cells. Concerning this clone itself: Antigen specificity is unknown.

V usage is TRBV6-6 and J usage is TRBJ2-1; a weak D match, TRBD2 (6 bases). The source is an adult in good health and CMV-seropositive. Sample: memory CD4+ T cells from blood. For the CDR3, the DNA is TGTGCCAGCAGTTCGGCGGGGATGTACGGCAATGAGCAGTTCTTC. Its protein is CASSSAGMYGNEQFF.